This TCR beta chain was sequenced during a study of beta chain features in type 1 diabetes. Study at large: No patient-donor differences in age, gender, total cells or subset yield.

This clone has a handful of counts. Its matching antigen is unknown. Study conclusions and caveats: Since sequencing was performed on cDNA, cells with high TCR expression could be over-represented. Across all four CD4+ subsets, people with type 1 diabetes showed modestly shorter TCRB CDR3s.

Each of the CD4+ naive, central memory, regulatory and stem cell-like memory populations was sorted via CD45RO/CCR7/CD25/CD127/CD95/CD27. Sorted populations all exceeded 98% purity. The study reverse transcribed the entire isolated RNA, so it sequenced expressed TCRB transcripts. Profiled with immunoSEQ multiplex PCR; TCRdb holds only in-frame clones, not every one. The sample lists 640,000 or so clones; about an eighth were seen once. The specimen sequenced was naive CD4+ T cells from blood. This TCR came from a man younger than 35 with type 1 diabetes.

The DNA for the CDR3 is TGTGCCAGCAGCTTTAGCGGGGTTATGGAGACCCAGTACTTC. Residues: CASSFSGVMETQYF. This chain connects TRBV9 to TRBJ2-5, with 8 nucleotides matching TRBD2. The germline V gene encodes CDR1 SGDLS and CDR2 YYNGEE. The V gene end was trimmed by 4 bases and the J gene end by 5 bases; junction bases not matched to a gene: 7. This CDR3 contains 14 residues.